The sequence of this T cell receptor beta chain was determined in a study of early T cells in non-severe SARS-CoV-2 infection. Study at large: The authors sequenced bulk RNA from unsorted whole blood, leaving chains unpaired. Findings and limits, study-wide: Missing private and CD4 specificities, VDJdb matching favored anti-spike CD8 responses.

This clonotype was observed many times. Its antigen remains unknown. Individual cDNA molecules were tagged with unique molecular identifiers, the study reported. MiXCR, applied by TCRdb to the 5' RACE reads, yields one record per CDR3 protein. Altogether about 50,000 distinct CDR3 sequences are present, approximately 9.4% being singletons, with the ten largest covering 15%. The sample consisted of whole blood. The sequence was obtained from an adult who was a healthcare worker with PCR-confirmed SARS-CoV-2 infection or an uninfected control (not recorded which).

CDR3 sequence reads: CSARVAGSYEQYF. Here the CDR3 DNA reads TGCAGTGCTAGGGTAGCGGGTTCCTACGAGCAGTACTTC. The genes are TRBV20-1 and TRBJ2-7, with 7 bases identical to TRBD2. V was clipped by 3 bases and J by 1 base; unmatched bases: 3. CDR3 length: 13 residues. Germline CDR1 and CDR2: DFQATT and SNEGSKA (reference sequence).